One and the same sample provided the 2 T cell receptor beta chains below, sequenced in a study of shared clonotypes between healthy human individuals. CD45RO-negative cells were positively selected for CCR7, leaving out terminally differentiated effector memory CD45RA+ cells. Only in-frame clones appear in the TCRdb table, and some are missing; sequencing was by immunoSEQ multiplex PCR. Of millions of clones detected, about 92% appear once; the ten largest clones hold under 2%. The sample taken for sequencing was naive CD8+ T cells from PBMCs. These receptor sequences come from a man younger than 35 in good health. Some clones in this sample may be carry-over from other donors' samples.

Details on this clone: This sample also contains other DNA sequences that code for the same CDR3. The chain links TRBV30 to TRBJ2-6; no clear D gene. The CDR3 covers 14 residues. Trimming pared 2 bases from V and 4 bases from J, leaving 9 bases between. Germline V gene lookup returns CDR1 GTSNPN and CDR2 SVGIG (reference sequence). Here the CDR3 DNA reads TGTGCCTGGAGTAGTGGAGCAGGGGCCAACGTCCTGACTTTC. This encodes CAWSSGAGANVLTF.

With regard to this clone: Within the sample, other DNA sequences also encode this same CDR3. The CDR3 here is CASRGGYEQYF. CDR3 nucleotide sequence: TGTGCCAGCAGGGGAGGCTACGAGCAGTACTTC. The chain carries TRBV27 and TRBJ2-7; weak D call: TRBD2 (6 bases). The V gene lost 6 bases and the J gene lost 3 bases, with 6 bases spanning the gap. Germline V CDR1 and CDR2: MNHEY, SMNVEV (reference sequence). The CDR3 extends over 11 amino acids.